This paragraph reports one T cell receptor beta chain. Its antigen is currently unknown. This record comes from a study of monozygotic twins with inflammatory bowel disease. The CDR3 consists of 13 residues. Germline V gives CDR1 ENHRY, CDR2 SYGVKD. The template-switching step introduced UMIs that carried a 6-nucleotide sample barcode. Following a re-call of the 5' RACE reads, TCRdb has one entry per CDR3 protein and lacks DNA. The sample has roughly 200,000 distinct CDR3 sequences. The study, taken as a whole, reports: Heterogeneous immunosuppressive treatment regimens may have introduced variability into patient repertoires. IBD patients exhibited fewer clonotypes shared with other individuals than healthy twins, particularly with disease activity. Findings did not support one strong IBD-associated signal or clonotype.

V and J are TRBV10-3 and TRBJ1-1; TCRdb designates TRBD1, a call that cannot be tested without DNA. This clonotype originated in a human donor with ulcerative colitis or Crohn's disease, or a healthy co-twin of an affected twin (not recorded which). What was sequenced was blood. The CDR3 loop reads CAIRGTENTEAFF.